The TCR beta chain under discussion was sequenced for a study of CD8 T cells in Susac syndrome. Study-wide background: When blood was drawn, the patients with Susac syndrome were therapy-naive, on corticosteroids, or on intravenous immunoglobulin alone.

TEMRA cells underwent FACS enrichment and CD8+ and CD4+ T cells underwent negative isolation. As for this clonotype: Its matching antigen is unknown.

This CDR3 spans 15 amino acids. Germline V CDR1 and CDR2: DFQATT, SNEGSKA (reference sequence). J was trimmed by 8 bases and V by 5 bases; bases with no gene match: 10. RNA in amounts of roughly 0.45 to 1 ug was reverse transcribed with random hexamers. Multiplex PCR with immunoSEQ amplified the TCR beta CDR3 across 54 Vbeta and 13 Jbeta. TCRdb re-derived calls from the immunoSEQ multiplex PCR reads in MiXCR, one entry per CDR3 protein. The sample carries under 200,000 distinct CDR3 sequences, approximately 95% recorded once. Notes on the study in general: The authors acknowledged that their TCR sequencing and HLA analysis involved a relatively small number of individuals.

The TCR originated in a human donor with Susac syndrome. Sequenced sample: CD8+ T cells from PBMCs. The genes are TRBV20-1 and TRBJ2-1, with 12 bases matching TRBD2. CDR3 loop: CSAPWTSGVKDEQFF. The CDR3 nucleotides read TGCAGTGCTCCGTGGACTAGCGGGGTAAAGGATGAGCAGTTCTTC.